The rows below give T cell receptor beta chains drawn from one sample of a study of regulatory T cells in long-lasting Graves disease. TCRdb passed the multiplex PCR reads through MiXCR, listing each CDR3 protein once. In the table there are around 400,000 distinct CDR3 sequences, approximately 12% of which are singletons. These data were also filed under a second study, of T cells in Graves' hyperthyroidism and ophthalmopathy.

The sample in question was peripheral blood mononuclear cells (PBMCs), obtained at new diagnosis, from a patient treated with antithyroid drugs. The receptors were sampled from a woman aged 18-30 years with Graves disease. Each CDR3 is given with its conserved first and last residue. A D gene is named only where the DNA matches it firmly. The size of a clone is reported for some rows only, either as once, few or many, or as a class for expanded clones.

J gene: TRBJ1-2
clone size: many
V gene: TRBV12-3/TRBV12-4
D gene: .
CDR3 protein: CASSLSGTRSNYGYTF
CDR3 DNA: TGTGCCAGCAGTTTAAGCGGGACCCGCTCTAACTATGGCTACACCTTC

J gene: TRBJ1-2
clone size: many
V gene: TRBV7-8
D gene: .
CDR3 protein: CASSSGHPNYGYTF
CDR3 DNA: TGTGCCAGCAGTTCGGGACACCCGAACTATGGCTACACCTTC

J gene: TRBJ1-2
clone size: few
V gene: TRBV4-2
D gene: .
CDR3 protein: CASGAAYGYTF
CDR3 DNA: TGTGCCTCAGGGGCGGCCTATGGCTACACCTTC

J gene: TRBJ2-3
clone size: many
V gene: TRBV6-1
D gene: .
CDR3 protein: CASSPEPADTQYF
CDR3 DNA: TGTGCCAGCTCCCCTGAGCCCGCGGATACGCAGTATTTT

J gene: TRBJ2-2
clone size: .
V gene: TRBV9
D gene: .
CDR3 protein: CAASPSGTDNTGELFF
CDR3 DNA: TGTGCCGCTTCCCCCTCCGGGACTGACAACACCGGGGAGCTGTTTTTT

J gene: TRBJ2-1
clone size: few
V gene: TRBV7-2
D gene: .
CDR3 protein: CASSFGMETEQFF
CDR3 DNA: TGTGCCAGCAGCTTTGGCATGGAGACTGAGCAGTTCTTC

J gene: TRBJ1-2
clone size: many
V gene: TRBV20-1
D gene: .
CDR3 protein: CSATDDYGYTF
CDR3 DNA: TGCAGTGCTACGGACGACTATGGCTACACCTTC

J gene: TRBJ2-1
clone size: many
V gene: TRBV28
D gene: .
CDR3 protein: CASSFSWDVKQFF
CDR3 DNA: TGTGCCAGCAGTTTCTCCTGGGACGTGAAGCAGTTCTTC

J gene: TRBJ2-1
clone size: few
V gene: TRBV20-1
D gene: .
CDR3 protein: CSARDTSRNEQFF
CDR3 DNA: TGCAGTGCTAGGGATACCTCCAGAAATGAGCAGTTCTTC

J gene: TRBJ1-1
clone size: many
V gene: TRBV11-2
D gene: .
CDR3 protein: CASSLGFRARGENTEAFF
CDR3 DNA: TGTGCCAGCAGCTTAGGGTTTAGGGCCAGGGGAGAGAACACTGAAGCTTTCTTT

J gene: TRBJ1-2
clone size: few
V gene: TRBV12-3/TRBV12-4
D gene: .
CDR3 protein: CASSLISAGSGYTF
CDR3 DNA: TGTGCCAGCAGTTTAATCTCTGCAGGGTCTGGCTACACCTTC

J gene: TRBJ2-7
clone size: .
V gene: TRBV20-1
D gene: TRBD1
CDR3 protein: CSAYGQGAGEQYF
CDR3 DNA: TGCAGTGCCTATGGACAGGGGGCCGGCGAGCAGTACTTC

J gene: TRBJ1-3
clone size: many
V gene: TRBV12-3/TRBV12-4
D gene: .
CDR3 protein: CASSFDSSGNTIYF
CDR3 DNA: TGTGCCAGCAGCTTCGACAGCTCTGGAAACACCATATATTTT

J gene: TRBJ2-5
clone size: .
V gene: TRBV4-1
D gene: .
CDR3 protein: CASSQDPRAYEDVKQEETQYF
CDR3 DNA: TGCGCCAGCAGCCAAGATCCACGTGCCTACGAGGACGTAAAGCAGGAAGAGACCCAGTACTTC

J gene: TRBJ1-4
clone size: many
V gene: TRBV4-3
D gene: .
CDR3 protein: CASSQFYTRRDEKLFF
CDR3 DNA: TGCGCCAGCAGCCAATTTTATACCAGGAGAGATGAAAAACTGTTTTTT

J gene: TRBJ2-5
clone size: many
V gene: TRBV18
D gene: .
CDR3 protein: CASSPNQETQYF
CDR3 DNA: TGTGCCAGCAGTCCGAACCAAGAGACCCAGTACTTC

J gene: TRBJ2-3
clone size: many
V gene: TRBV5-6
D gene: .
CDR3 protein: CASSLALGGTDTQYF
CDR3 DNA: TGTGCCAGCAGCTTGGCCCTAGGGGGCACAGATACGCAGTATTTT

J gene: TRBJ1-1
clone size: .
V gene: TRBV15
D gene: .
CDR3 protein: CATSRARTTPIDTEAFF
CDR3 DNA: TGTGCCACCAGCAGAGCTCGGACAACTCCAATCGATACTGAAGCTTTCTTT

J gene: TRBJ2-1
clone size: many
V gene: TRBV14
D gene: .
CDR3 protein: CASSPNTGINNEQFF
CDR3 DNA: TGTGCCAGCAGCCCAAACACAGGGATTAACAATGAGCAGTTCTTC

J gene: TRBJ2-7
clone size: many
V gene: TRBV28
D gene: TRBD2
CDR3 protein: CASSLLAGEIHEQYF
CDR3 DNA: TGTGCCAGCAGTTTATTGGCGGGAGAAATCCACGAGCAGTACTTC

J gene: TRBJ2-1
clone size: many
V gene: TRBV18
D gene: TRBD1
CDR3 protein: CASSPPRQGNFNEQFF
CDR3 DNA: TGTGCCAGCTCACCGCCCCGACAGGGTAATTTCAATGAGCAGTTCTTC

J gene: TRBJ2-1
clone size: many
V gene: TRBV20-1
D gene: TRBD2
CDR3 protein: CSAQVTSGISSYNEQFF
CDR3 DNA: TGCAGTGCTCAAGTTACTAGCGGGATCAGCTCCTACAATGAGCAGTTCTTC

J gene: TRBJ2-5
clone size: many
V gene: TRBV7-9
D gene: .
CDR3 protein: CASSPSQVQETQYF
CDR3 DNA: TGTGCCAGCAGCCCATCTCAGGTACAAGAGACCCAGTACTTC

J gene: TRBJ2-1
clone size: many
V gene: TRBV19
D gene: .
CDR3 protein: CATALGEALSSRFF
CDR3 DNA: TGTGCCACCGCGTTGGGAGAGGCTTTGAGTTCTAGGTTCTTC

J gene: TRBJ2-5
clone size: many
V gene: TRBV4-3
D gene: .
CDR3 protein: CASSPYTGFQETQYF
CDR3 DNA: TGCGCCAGCAGCCCCTATACAGGCTTTCAAGAGACCCAGTACTTC

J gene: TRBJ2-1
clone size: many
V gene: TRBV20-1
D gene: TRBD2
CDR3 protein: CSARDGRLAGGSNEQFF
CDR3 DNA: TGCAGTGCTAGAGATGGGAGGTTAGCGGGAGGCTCCAATGAGCAGTTCTTC

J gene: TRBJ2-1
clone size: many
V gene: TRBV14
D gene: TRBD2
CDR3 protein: CASSQEVGLAGGPMQFF
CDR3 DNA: TGTGCCAGCAGCCAAGAGGTGGGACTAGCGGGAGGGCCGATGCAGTTCTTC

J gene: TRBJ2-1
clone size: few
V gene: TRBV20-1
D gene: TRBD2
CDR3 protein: CSATPSTSGIFNEQFF
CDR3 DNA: TGCAGTGCTACCCCATCGACTAGCGGGATCTTCAATGAGCAGTTCTTC

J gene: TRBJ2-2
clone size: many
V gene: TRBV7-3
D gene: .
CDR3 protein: CASSLTFGTGELFF
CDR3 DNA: TGTGCCAGCAGCTTAACGTTCGGGACCGGGGAGCTGTTTTTT

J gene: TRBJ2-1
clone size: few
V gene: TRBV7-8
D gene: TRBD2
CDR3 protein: CASIQREEFYNEQFF
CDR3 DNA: TGTGCCAGCATCCAGCGGGAGGAATTCTACAATGAGCAGTTCTTC

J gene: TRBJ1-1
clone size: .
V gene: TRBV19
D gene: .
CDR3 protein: CASRVDTEAFF
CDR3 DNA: TGTGCCAGTAGGGTGGACACTGAAGCTTTCTTT